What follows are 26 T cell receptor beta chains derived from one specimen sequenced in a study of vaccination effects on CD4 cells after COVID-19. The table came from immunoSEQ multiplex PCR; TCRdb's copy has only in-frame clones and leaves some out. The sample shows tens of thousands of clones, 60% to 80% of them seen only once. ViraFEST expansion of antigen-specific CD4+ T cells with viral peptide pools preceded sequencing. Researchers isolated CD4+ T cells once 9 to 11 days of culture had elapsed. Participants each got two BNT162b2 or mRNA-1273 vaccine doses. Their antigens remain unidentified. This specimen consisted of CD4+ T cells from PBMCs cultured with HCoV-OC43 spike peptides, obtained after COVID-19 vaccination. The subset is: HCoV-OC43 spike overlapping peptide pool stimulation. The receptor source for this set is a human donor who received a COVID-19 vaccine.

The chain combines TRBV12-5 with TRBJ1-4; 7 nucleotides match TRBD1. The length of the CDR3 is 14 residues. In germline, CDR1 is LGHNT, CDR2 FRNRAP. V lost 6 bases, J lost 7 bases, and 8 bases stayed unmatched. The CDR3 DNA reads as TGTGCTAGTGGGGTGGGGGACAGCGTTGAAAAACTGTTTTTT. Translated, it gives CASGVGDSVEKLFF.

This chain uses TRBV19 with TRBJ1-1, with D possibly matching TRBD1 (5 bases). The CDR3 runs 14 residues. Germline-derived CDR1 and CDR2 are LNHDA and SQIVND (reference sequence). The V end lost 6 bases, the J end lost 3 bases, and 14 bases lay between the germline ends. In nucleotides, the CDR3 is TGTGCCAGTAGGGGGGAAGGTGCTCACACTGAAGCTTTCTTT. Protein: CASRGEGAHTEAFF.

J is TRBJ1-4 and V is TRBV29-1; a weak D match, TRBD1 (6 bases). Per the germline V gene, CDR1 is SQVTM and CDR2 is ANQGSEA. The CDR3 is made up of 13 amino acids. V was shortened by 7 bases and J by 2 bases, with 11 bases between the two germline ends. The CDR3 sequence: CSAGDSTNEKLFF. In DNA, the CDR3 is TGCAGCGCAGGGGATAGCACTAATGAAAAACTGTTTTTT.

The CDR3 loop is CSVRTRADEQYV. CDR3 nucleotide sequence: TGCAGCGTTCGAACCAGGGCTGACGAGCAGTACGTC. The rearrangement joins TRBV29-1 to TRBJ2-7, with TRBD1 as a possible D gene (5 bases). CDR3 size: 12 residues. Trimming shortened V by 5 bases and J by 5 bases, and 13 bases separated the two germline ends. The germline gives CDR1 SQVTM, CDR2 ANQGSEA.

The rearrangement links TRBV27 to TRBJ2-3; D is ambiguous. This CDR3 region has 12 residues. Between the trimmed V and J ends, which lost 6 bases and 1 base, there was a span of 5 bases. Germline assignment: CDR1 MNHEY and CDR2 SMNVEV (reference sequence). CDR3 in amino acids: CASSARTDTQYF. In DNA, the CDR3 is TGTGCCAGCAGCGCACGCACAGATACGCAGTATTTT.

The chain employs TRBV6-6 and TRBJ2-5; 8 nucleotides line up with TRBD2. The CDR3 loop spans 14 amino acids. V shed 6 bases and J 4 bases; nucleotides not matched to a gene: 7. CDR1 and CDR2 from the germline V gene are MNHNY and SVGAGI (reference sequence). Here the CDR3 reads CASRERGGGETQYF. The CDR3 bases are TGTGCCAGCAGGGAACGGGGGGGCGGAGAGACCCAGTACTTC.

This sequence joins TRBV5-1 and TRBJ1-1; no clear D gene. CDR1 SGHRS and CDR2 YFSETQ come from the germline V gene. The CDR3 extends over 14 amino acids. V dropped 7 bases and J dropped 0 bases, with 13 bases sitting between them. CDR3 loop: CASRNNRLNTEAFF. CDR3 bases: TGCGCCAGCCGAAACAATAGGTTGAACACTGAAGCTTTCTTT.

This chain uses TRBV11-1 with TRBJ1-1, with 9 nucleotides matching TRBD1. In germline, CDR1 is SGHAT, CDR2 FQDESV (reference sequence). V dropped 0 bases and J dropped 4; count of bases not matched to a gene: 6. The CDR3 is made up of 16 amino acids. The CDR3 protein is CASSLALQGAGTEAFF. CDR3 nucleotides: TGTGCCAGCAGCTTAGCCCTACAGGGGGCGGGCACTGAAGCTTTCTTT. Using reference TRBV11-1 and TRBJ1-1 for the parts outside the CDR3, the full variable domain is EAEVAQSPRYKITEKSQAVAFWCDPISGHATLYWYRQILGQGPELLVQFQDESVVDDSQLPKDRFSAERLKGVDSTLKIQPAELGDSAMYLCASSLALQGAGTEAFFGQGTRLTVV.

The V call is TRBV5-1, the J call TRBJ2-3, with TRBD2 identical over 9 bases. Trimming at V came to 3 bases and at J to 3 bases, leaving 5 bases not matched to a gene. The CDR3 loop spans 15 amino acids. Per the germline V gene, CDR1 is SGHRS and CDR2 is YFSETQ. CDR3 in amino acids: CASSSPAGGTDTQYF. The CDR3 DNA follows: TGCGCCAGCAGCTCCCCCGCGGGGGGGACAGATACGCAGTATTTT.

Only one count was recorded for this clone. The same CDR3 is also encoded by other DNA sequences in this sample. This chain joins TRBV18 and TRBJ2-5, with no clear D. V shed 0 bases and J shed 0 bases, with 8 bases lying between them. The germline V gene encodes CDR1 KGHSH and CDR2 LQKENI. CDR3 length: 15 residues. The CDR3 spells CASSPPGHNQETQYF. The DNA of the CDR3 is TGTGCCAGCTCACCACCTGGGCACAACCAAGAGACCCAGTACTTC.

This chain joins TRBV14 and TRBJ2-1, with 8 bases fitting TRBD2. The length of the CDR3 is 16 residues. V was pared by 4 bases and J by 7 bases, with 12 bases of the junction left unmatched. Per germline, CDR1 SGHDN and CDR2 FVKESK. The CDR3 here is CASSPTRGGPGNEQFF. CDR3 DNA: TGTGCCAGCAGCCCTACCCGGGGGGGGCCGGGGAATGAGCAGTTCTTC.

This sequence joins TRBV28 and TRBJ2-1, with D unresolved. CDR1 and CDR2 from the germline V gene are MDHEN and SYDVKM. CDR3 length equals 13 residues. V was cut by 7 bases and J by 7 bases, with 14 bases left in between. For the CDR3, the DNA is TGTGCCAGCACCTCCTATCGCCAAAATGAGCAGTTCTTC. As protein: CASTSYRQNEQFF.

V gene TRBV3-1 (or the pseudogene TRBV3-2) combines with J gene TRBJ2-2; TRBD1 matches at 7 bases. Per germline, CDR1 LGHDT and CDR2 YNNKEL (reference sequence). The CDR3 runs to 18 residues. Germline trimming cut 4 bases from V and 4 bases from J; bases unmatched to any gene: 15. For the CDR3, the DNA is TGTGCCAGCAGCCTGTTTCCGTCTGAGGGGGCATTCACCGGGGAGCTGTTTTTT. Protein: CASSLFPSEGAFTGELFF.

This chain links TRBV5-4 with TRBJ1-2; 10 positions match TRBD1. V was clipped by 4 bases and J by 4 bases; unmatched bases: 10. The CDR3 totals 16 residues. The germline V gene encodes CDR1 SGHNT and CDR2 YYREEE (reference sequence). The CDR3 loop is CASSPSTGGRSYGYTF. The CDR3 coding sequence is TGTGCCAGCAGCCCATCGACAGGGGGCAGGAGCTATGGCTACACCTTC.

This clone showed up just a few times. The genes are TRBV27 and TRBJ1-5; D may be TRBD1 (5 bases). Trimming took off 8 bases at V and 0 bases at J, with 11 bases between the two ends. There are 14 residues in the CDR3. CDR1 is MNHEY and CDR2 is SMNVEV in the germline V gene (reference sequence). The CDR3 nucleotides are TGTGCCAGCGGGACCCTATATAGCAATCAGCCCCAGCATTTT. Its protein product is CASGTLYSNQPQHF.

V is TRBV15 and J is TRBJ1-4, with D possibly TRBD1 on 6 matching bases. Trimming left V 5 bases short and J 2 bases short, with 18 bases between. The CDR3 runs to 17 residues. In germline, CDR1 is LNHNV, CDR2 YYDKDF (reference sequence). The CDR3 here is CATSGEIQGGTNEKLFF. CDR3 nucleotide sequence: TGTGCCACCAGCGGGGAGATACAGGGTGGGACTAATGAAAAACTGTTTTTT.

DNA for the CDR3: TGTGCCAGCAGGACTACCCACAATGAGCAGTTCTTC. Protein sequence: CASRTTHNEQFF. The rearrangement joins TRBV12-3 or TRBV12-4 to TRBJ2-1, with D maybe TRBD2 (5 bases). The CDR3 runs 12 residues. The V end lost 6 bases, the J end lost 5 bases, and 8 bases lay between the germline ends.

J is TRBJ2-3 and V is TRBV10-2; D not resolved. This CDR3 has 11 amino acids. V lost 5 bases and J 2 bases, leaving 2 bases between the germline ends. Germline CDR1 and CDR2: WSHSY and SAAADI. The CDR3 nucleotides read TGCGCCAGCAGTTCCACAGATACGCAGTATTTT. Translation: CASSSTDTQYF.

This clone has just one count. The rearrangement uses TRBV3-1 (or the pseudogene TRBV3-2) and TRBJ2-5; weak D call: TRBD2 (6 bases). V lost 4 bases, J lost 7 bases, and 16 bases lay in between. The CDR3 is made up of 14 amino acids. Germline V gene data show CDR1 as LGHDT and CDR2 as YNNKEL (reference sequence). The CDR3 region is CASSLGDFPGTQYF. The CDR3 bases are TGTGCCAGCAGCCTAGGGGACTTTCCGGGGACCCAGTACTTC.

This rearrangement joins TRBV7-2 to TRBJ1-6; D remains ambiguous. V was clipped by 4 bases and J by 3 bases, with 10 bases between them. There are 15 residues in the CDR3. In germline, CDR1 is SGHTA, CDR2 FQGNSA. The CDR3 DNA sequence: TGTGCCAGCAGCTCGGCAGGCCTCTATAATTCACCCCTCCACTTT. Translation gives CASSSAGLYNSPLHF.

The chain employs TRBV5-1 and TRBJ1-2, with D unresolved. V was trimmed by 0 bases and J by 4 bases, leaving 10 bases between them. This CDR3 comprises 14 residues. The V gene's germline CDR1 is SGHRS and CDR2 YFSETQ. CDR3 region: CASSLEIGVYGYTF. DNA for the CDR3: TGCGCCAGCAGCTTGGAGATCGGGGTCTATGGCTACACCTTC.

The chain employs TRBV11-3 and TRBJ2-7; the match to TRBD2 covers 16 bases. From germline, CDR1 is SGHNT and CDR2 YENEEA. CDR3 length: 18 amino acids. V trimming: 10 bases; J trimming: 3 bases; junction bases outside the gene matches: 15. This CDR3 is CANTIRGTSGGAGYEQYV. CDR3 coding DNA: TGTGCCAACACAATAAGAGGGACTAGCGGGGGGGCCGGCTACGAGCAGTACGTC.

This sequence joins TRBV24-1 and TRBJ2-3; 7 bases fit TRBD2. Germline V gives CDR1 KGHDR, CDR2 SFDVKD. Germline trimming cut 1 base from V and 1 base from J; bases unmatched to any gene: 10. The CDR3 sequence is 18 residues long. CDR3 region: CATSDFSRGNTGTDTQYF. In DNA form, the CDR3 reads TGTGCCACCAGTGATTTCTCGCGGGGGAACACAGGCACAGATACGCAGTATTTT.

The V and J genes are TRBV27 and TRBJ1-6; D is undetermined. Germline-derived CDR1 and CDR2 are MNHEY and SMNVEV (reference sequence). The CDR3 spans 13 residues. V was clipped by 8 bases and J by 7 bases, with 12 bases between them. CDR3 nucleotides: TGTGCCAGCGCGGCCGGGCGAAATTCACCCCTCCACTTT. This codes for CASAAGRNSPLHF.

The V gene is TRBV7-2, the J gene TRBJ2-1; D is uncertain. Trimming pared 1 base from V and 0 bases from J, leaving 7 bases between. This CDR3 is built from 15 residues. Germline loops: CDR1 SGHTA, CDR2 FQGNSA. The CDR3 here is CASSLGSLSYNEQFF. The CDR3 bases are TGTGCCAGCAGCTTAGGCTCCCTCTCCTACAATGAGCAGTTCTTC.

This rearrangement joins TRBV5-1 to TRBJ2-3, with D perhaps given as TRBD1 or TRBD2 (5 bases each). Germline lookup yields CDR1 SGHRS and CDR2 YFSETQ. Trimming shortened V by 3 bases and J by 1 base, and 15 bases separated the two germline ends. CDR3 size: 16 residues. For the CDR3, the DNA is TGCGCCAGCAGCTGGATGGGACCGAGGGGCACAGATACGCAGTATTTT. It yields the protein CASSWMGPRGTDTQYF.